The 13 T cell receptor beta chains presented below share a single source sample, sequenced in a study of shared clonotypes between healthy human individuals. The data were produced by immunoSEQ multiplex PCR, yet TCRdb's version contains in-frame clones alone and is incomplete. This sample has 980,000 or so clones; around three quarters occur once, and the top ten carry 1.5%. The sequenced sample was memory CD4+ T cells sorted from blood. Subset specified: CD45RA-negative fraction. The receptors come from a man aged 18 to 29 in good health.

The chain is built from TRBV7-6 and TRBJ2-5, with 14 positions matching TRBD2. Per germline, CDR1 SGHVS and CDR2 FNYEAQ. This CDR3 is 16 amino acids long. The V and J ends lost 6 bases and 1 base, in that order; junction bases with no gene match: 4. CDR3 sequence: CASRSGLAGGQETQYF. For the CDR3, the DNA is TGTGCCAGCAGATCTGGACTAGCGGGGGGCCAAGAGACCCAGTACTTC.

The rearrangement joins TRBV6-6 to TRBJ1-2; 7 bases map to TRBD1. Germline CDR1 is MNHNY and CDR2 is SVGAGI (reference sequence). Germline trimming cut 5 bases from V and 8 bases from J; bases unmatched to any gene: 17. This CDR3 is built from 16 residues. For the CDR3, the DNA is TGTGCCAGCAGTATGGCTAAAAAGACAGGGTTTTCCGGCTACACCTTC. It specifies CASSMAKKTGFSGYTF.

The V gene is TRBV7-8, the J gene TRBJ2-3; 8 nucleotides agree with TRBD1. The CDR3 has 15 residues. V lost 7 bases and J lost 3; bases outside the gene matches: 9. Germline loops: CDR1 SGHVS, CDR2 FQNEAQ. The CDR3 DNA sequence: TGTGCCAGCAAACAACAGGGGGTGGGGACAGATACGCAGTATTTT. It specifies CASKQQGVGTDTQYF.

This clone has only one observation. The chain has TRBV6-7 and TRBJ2-4; D unclear. TRBV6-7 is assigned to the ORF class and has an uncertain function. V was pared by 5 bases and J by 3 bases, with 23 bases between. The length of the CDR3 is 18 residues. CDR3 in DNA: TGTGCCAGCAGTCACACTACCCCCACCTATTTAGGCAAAAACATTCAGTACTTC. Protein product: CASSHTTPTYLGKNIQYF.

This sequence joins TRBV28 and TRBJ1-5; D is uncertain. CDR1 and CDR2 from the germline V gene are MDHEN and SYDVKM. Deletions cut 5 bases from V and 5 bases from J, with 19 bases between. The CDR3 runs 16 residues. CDR3 sequence (DNA): TGTGCCAGCAGTGGGCCAAGACGGTTAAAAGATCAGCCCCAGCATTTT. Amino acids: CASSGPRRLKDQPQHF.

This sequence joins TRBV30 and TRBJ1-6, with D uncertain. The CDR3 spans 14 residues. Germline V gene lookup returns CDR1 GTSNPN and CDR2 SVGIG (reference sequence). V dropped 1 base and J dropped 7 bases, with 11 bases sitting between them. The CDR3 is CAWSGYSGNSPLHF. The DNA for the CDR3 is TGTGCCTGGAGTGGGTACAGCGGGAATTCACCCCTCCACTTT.

This chain connects TRBV5-1 to TRBJ2-1; 7 nucleotides agree with TRBD1. V shed 7 bases and J 5 bases; nucleotides not matched to a gene: 21. Germline assignment: CDR1 SGHRS and CDR2 YFSETQ. This CDR3 region has 18 residues. This chain's CDR3 is CASVLPDRKLRGDNEQFF. In DNA, the CDR3 is TGCGCCAGCGTCCTTCCGGACAGGAAACTCAGAGGTGACAATGAGCAGTTCTTC.

V usage is TRBV6-1 and J usage is TRBJ2-6; the match to TRBD1 covers 7 bases. The CDR3 runs to 17 residues. Germline lookup yields CDR1 MNHNS and CDR2 SASEGT. V shed 5 bases and J 1 base; nucleotides not matched to a gene: 8. The DNA for the CDR3 is TGTGCCAGCAGTAAAGGGGGCCAGAGTTCTGGGGCCAACGTCCTGACTTTC. Translating it yields CASSKGGQSSGANVLTF.

This chain connects TRBV10-3 to TRBJ2-7; D uncertain. Trimming shortened V by 0 bases and J by 7 bases, and 10 bases separated the two germline ends. This CDR3 region has 13 residues. CDR1 is ENHRY, CDR2 SYGVKD, per germline. The CDR3 nucleotides are TGTGCCATCAGTGAGTCTGGGTCGAGGGAGCAGTACTTC. It is translated as CAISESGSREQYF.

J is TRBJ2-1 and V is TRBV5-1, with 10 bases aligning to TRBD1. The CDR3 runs 15 residues. Looked up from germline, CDR1 is SGHRS and CDR2 is YFSETQ. V gave up 4 bases and J gave up 1 base; unmatched junction bases: 2. Here the CDR3 reads CASSQGQGSYNEQFF. The CDR3 region has the DNA TGCGCCAGCAGCCAGGGACAGGGGTCCTACAATGAGCAGTTCTTC.

The CDR3, as DNA: TGCGCCAGGAGACTTCGCACAGATACGCAGTATTTT. It yields the protein CARRLRTDTQYF. V gene TRBV5-1 combines with J gene TRBJ2-3; D ambiguous. In germline, CDR1 is SGHRS, CDR2 YFSETQ. The germline V and J ends were trimmed by 8 bases and 1 base, with 8 bases remaining between them. The CDR3 is 12 amino acids.

The CDR3 nucleotides read TGTGCCACCAGCAGGGCCCTTACAGGGACCTCCTACGAGCAGTACTTC. Residues: CATSRALTGTSYEQYF. This sequence joins TRBV15 and TRBJ2-7; TRBD1 might be the D (6 bases). There are 16 residues in the CDR3. Germline values: CDR1 LNHNV, CDR2 YYDKDF (reference sequence). Trimming removed 3 bases from V and 0 bases from J, with 15 bases in between.

This sequence joins TRBV15 and TRBJ2-5; the match to TRBD2 covers 12 bases. Germline CDR1 is LNHNV and CDR2 is YYDKDF (reference sequence). Losses at the gene ends were 5 bases for V and 3 bases for J; bases not matched to a gene: 7. The CDR3 covers 16 residues. CDR3 DNA sequence: TGTGCCACCAGCGGGGTGACTAGCGGGGGAAAAGAGACCCAGTACTTC. Its translation is CATSGVTSGGKETQYF.